Given below is one T cell receptor beta chain in context. The data derive from a study of cytomegalovirus exposure and HLA in healthy donors. The PCR contained 60 Vbeta and 13 Jbeta primers. Clones were sequenced by immunoSEQ multiplex PCR, and TCRdb holds only the in-frame ones, with some missing. The table includes 100,000 or so clones, about three quarters detected once. The specimen was PBMCs. The TCR sequence derives from a male donor in good health and CMV-seropositive.

The CDR3 is CASIAPGIYNEQFF. CDR3 coding DNA: TGTGCCAGCATAGCCCCAGGGATCTACAATGAGCAGTTCTTC. The rearrangement uses TRBV7-9 and TRBJ2-1; D may be TRBD1 (5 bases). The CDR3 totals 14 residues. The germline V gene has CDR1 SEHNR and CDR2 FQNEAQ (reference sequence). V lost 7 bases and J lost 3, with 13 bases in between.